This is a list of T cell receptor beta chains from one sample in a study of blood T cells in healthy people across ages. TCRdb passed the 5' RACE reads through MiXCR, listing each CDR3 protein once. There are roughly 700,000 distinct CDR3 sequences in the sample; roughly 32% occur only once, and 15% to 17% lies in the top ten. The specimen was blood. Source of these receptors: a woman over 75 in good health. CDR3s include the opening cysteine and the closing phenylalanine or tryptophan. The D gene is left open where the match is weak. Size tells how often a clone was seen (once, few, many) or the class of an expanded clone, and some rows leave it out.

v_gene,j_gene,d_gene,abundance,CDR3nt,CDR3aa
TRBV24-1,TRBJ2-2,-,-,TGTGCCACCAGTGTTGGGGGAGCCGGGGAGCTGTTTTTT,CATSVGGAGELFF
TRBV15,TRBJ2-7,-,-,TGTGCCACCAGCAGAGATGAGGTAAACTACGAGCAGTACTTC,CATSRDEVNYEQYF
TRBV20-1,TRBJ2-7,-,-,TGCAGTGCTAGAGAGACGGAGACCTACGAGCAGTACTTC,CSARETETYEQYF
TRBV6-2/TRBV6-3,TRBJ2-7,-,many,TGTGCCAGCAGTGGCCTCGGACAGTCCAACGAGCAGTACTTC,CASSGLGQSNEQYF
TRBV6-2/TRBV6-3,TRBJ2-4,-,many,TGTGCCAGCACCTACCCGGGGGGCCAAAACATTCAGTACTTC,CASTYPGGQNIQYF
TRBV5-6,TRBJ1-5,-,-,TGTGCCAGCAGCTTGGGTAGGGCCAAAGGTTATCAGCCCCAGCATTTT,CASSLGRAKGYQPQHF
TRBV4-3,TRBJ2-1,TRBD2,many,TGCGCCAGCAGCCAAGATAACGGGGGGGCCGGTAATGAGCAGTTCTTC,CASSQDNGGAGNEQFF
TRBV20-1,TRBJ1-4,-,-,TGCAGTGCTAGGAAGACCGCAAAAGATGAAAAACTGTTTTTT,CSARKTAKDEKLFF
TRBV9,TRBJ1-2,-,many,TGTGCCAGCAGCGCGGGGGGTGGAGGCTACACCTTC,CASSAGGGGYTF
TRBV6-1,TRBJ1-5,-,many,TGTGCCAGCAGGATTTCGGGGACACCCGAGCCCCAGCATTTT,CASRISGTPEPQHF
TRBV6-5,TRBJ2-7,TRBD2,few,TGTGCCAGCAGTCGGGGGGTCGGGCACAATGAGCAGTACTTC,CASSRGVGHNEQYF
TRBV7-9,TRBJ2-7,TRBD2,many,TGTGCCAGCAGAGATAGCGGGGGGACCTACGAGCAGTACTTC,CASRDSGGTYEQYF
TRBV20-1,TRBJ2-3,TRBD2,-,TGCAGTGCCGCCGGGACTAGCGTCGGAACGCAGTATTTT,CSAAGTSVGTQYF
TRBV27,TRBJ2-4,-,many,TGTGCCAGCATGGAGCCTCCAGGCATTCAGTACTTC,CASMEPPGIQYF
TRBV7-2,TRBJ2-5,TRBD2,once,TGTGCCAGCAGGCCAACCCTAGCGGGAGGAGAGACCCAGTACTTC,CASRPTLAGGETQYF
TRBV18,TRBJ1-1,-,many,TGTGCCAGCTCACTTCGAGACGAAGCTTTCTTT,CASSLRDEAFF
TRBV7-2,TRBJ1-5,-,many,TGTGCCAGCAGCTTAGTCCGGCCAGGGTTAAGGAGCAATCAGCCCCAGCATTTT,CASSLVRPGLRSNQPQHF
TRBV5-8,TRBJ2-3,TRBD1,-,TGTGCCAGCAGCTTGGGTAACAGGGGGCAAGGTCGCACAGATACGCAGTATTTT,CASSLGNRGQGRTDTQYF
TRBV3-1,TRBJ2-5,-,-,TGTGCCAGCGGCCAGCTAAGGGCCGATGAGCAGTACTTC,CASGQLRADEQYF
TRBV2,TRBJ2-5,-,many,TGTGCCAGCAGTTCCAGGTACCCTCAAGAGACCCAGTACTTC,CASSSRYPQETQYF
TRBV5-1,TRBJ2-7,-,many,TGCGCCAGCTCCCCCTTGGGGCAGGGTCGATGGTACTTC,CASSPLGQGRWYF
TRBV5-1,TRBJ2-1,TRBD2,many,TGCGCCAGCAGCTTGGTAGCGGGGGTCTACAATGAGCAGTTCTTC,CASSLVAGVYNEQFF
TRBV5-1,TRBJ1-6,TRBD1,many,TGCGCCAGCAGCTTATGGGACAGCATCAATTCACCCCTCCACTTT,CASSLWDSINSPLHF
TRBV30,TRBJ2-7,-,few,TGTGCCTGGAGTGCACAGGGTCAGCCCTACGAGCAGTACTTC,CAWSAQGQPYEQYF
TRBV20-1,TRBJ2-2,TRBD2,many,TGCAGTTACCCTAGCGGTCAGAACACCGGGGAGCTGTTTTTT,CSYPSGQNTGELFF
TRBV10-3,TRBJ2-5,TRBD2,-,TGTGCCATCAACAAGCGGGGGGGCCGCGATGAGCAGTACTTC,CAINKRGGRDEQYF
TRBV25-1,TRBJ2-7,-,many,TGTGCCAGCAGTGACCCCCAGGAGCAGTACTTC,CASSDPQEQYF
TRBV29-1,TRBJ2-7,-,many,TGCAGCGTCCGCGAGGACCGATACGAGCAGTACTTC,CSVREDRYEQYF
TRBV4-1,TRBJ1-6,-,many,TGCGCCAGCAGCCAAGACTCGATCCCGAGGGGTTCACCCCTCCACTTT,CASSQDSIPRGSPLHF
TRBV20-1,TRBJ2-2,-,-,TGCAGTGCTCAGAAGGGGGGGCCGAACACCGGGGAGCTGTTTTTT,CSAQKGGPNTGELFF
TRBV5-5,TRBJ2-7,TRBD1,many,TGTGCCAGCAGCGGGACAGGGGGCGCGTACGAGCAGTACTTC,CASSGTGGAYEQYF
TRBV19,TRBJ2-6,TRBD1,many,TGTGCCAGTAGCCGACAGGGCTCCTCCTCTGGGGCCAACGTCCTGACTTTC,CASSRQGSSSGANVLTF